The rows below give T cell receptor beta chains drawn from one sample of a study of OX40 agonist ivuxolimab in advanced cancers. The table came from immunoSEQ multiplex PCR; TCRdb's copy has only in-frame clones and leaves some out. The table shows some 41,000 clones, with about 88% occurring only once. This material consisted of CD4+ or CD8+ T cells sorted from blood, taken in a trial of the OX40 agonist ivuxolimab. These receptors all stem from an adult with an advanced solid tumor such as melanoma, head and neck, liver or kidney cancer. The CDR3 runs from the conserved cysteine through the conserved F or W. A D gene is named only where the DNA matches it firmly. A clone size is listed for some rows: how often the clone was seen (once, few, many), or a class if it is expanded.

D gene	clone size	V gene	J gene	CDR3 DNA	CDR3 protein
-	-	TRBV15	TRBJ2-3	TGTGCCACCAGCAGAGATGGGAGGGGGGAGGAAGATACGCAGTATTTT	CATSRDGRGEEDTQYF
-	-	TRBV7-7	TRBJ2-5	TGTGCTAGCAGCTTACGGGCAGGGGTTGGAGAGACCCAGTACTTC	CASSLRAGVGETQYF
-	-	TRBV6-1	TRBJ1-2	TGTGCCAGCAGAAAGGAGTTGGGTGGCTACACCTTC	CASRKELGGYTF
-	few	TRBV5-1	TRBJ2-7	TGCGCCAGCTGGAGGGACAGCCGCTACGAGCAGTACTTC	CASWRDSRYEQYF
-	few	TRBV7-9	TRBJ1-5	TGTGCCAGCAGCCTCTCTGAAGGGGCCCAGCATTTT	CASSLSEGAQHF
-	-	TRBV14	TRBJ1-5	TGTGCCAGCAGCCAAGTAAACGGGCCCCAGCATTTT	CASSQVNGPQHF
TRBD1	-	TRBV7-6	TRBJ1-4	TGTGCCAGCAGCCACGGGACAGGGGGCCTTGTCAGGGAAAAACTGTTTTTT	CASSHGTGGLVREKLFF
-	few	TRBV29-1	TRBJ2-7	TGCAGCGTTGGGAGACCCCGCGGCGGCGAGCAGTACTTC	CSVGRPRGGEQYF
TRBD2	-	TRBV11-3	TRBJ2-1	TGTGCCAGCAGCTTAGATCTGGTTGGCGGGGGTGGTGAGCAGTTCTTC	CASSLDLVGGGGEQFF
TRBD2	-	TRBV7-9	TRBJ2-3	TGTGCCAGCAGCCCGCGTGGATCAGCGGGGGGGGTGGATACGCAGTATTTT	CASSPRGSAGGVDTQYF
-	-	TRBV9	TRBJ1-3	TGTGCCAGCAGCCCCCAGGTGCACTCTGGAAACACCATATATTTT	CASSPQVHSGNTIYF
-	-	TRBV6-1	TRBJ1-2	TGTGCCAGCAGTGCCCCCCGGGCTGAAGTATATGGCTACACCTTC	CASSAPRAEVYGYTF
-	-	TRBV6-1	TRBJ1-4	TGTGCCAGCAGTGAAGCGCCGGGGGCGAGTGAAAAACTGTTTTTT	CASSEAPGASEKLFF
TRBD2	-	TRBV7-9	TRBJ2-1	TGTGCCAGCAGCTTAGAGCCTGGACTAGCGGCCTACAATGAGCAGTTCTTC	CASSLEPGLAAYNEQFF
-	once	TRBV28	TRBJ1-5	TGTGCCAGCGGAGGGCCCCTCAGGGGGCCCCAGCATTTT	CASGGPLRGPQHF
TRBD1	-	TRBV9	TRBJ2-5	TGTGCCAGCAGCGTAGGAGGGACAGGGGGGTACCAAGAGACCCAGTACTTC	CASSVGGTGGYQETQYF
TRBD1	-	TRBV5-4	TRBJ2-5	TGTGCCAGCAGCTTTGGGACAGAGAAACAAGAGACCCAGTACTTC	CASSFGTEKQETQYF
-	once	TRBV19	TRBJ2-3	TGTGCCAGTAGTACCAGCGCCGCATCCCAAGATACGCAGTATTTT	CASSTSAASQDTQYF
-	-	TRBV2	TRBJ2-2	TGTGCCAGCAGTGAAAGGGGAAGGACCACCGGGGAGCTGTTTTTT	CASSERGRTTGELFF
TRBD1	-	TRBV5-1	TRBJ1-5	TGCGCCAGCAGCTGGGGGACAGGGGGTCAGCCCCAGCATTTT	CASSWGTGGQPQHF
-	-	TRBV9	TRBJ2-7	TGTGCCAGCAGCCCCTTTCAGGCCCCCTTTCCCGAGCAGTACTTC	CASSPFQAPFPEQYF
-	-	TRBV5-1	TRBJ2-7	TGCGCCAGCAGCTTGGGTCCCCAGGGGACCTACGAGCAGTACTTC	CASSLGPQGTYEQYF
-	-	TRBV19	TRBJ2-6	TGTGCCAGTACCGACCGGAGTTTCGGCTCTGGGGCCAACGTCCTGACTTTC	CASTDRSFGSGANVLTF
TRBD1	-	TRBV19	TRBJ1-1	TGTGCCAGTAGTAAGGACAGGGGATCGATGAGGAACACTGAAGCTTTCTTT	CASSKDRGSMRNTEAFF
-	-	TRBV10-3	TRBJ1-2	TGTGCCATCAGTGAACAGGGTGGGGGAAACTATGGCTACACCTTC	CAISEQGGGNYGYTF
-	-	TRBV7-6	TRBJ1-2	TGTGCCAGCAGCCCAGGCCCCACTATATCGACAGGTCCCTACACCTTC	CASSPGPTISTGPYTF
-	few	TRBV19	TRBJ1-5	TGTGCCAGTAGTATTTCGTATCAGCCCCAGCATTTT	CASSISYQPQHF
TRBD2	few	TRBV30	TRBJ2-1	TGTGCCTGGAGCGACGGGAGAGCGGGGGGGGCCTACAATGAGCAGTTCTTC	CAWSDGRAGGAYNEQFF
TRBD1	-	TRBV5-1	TRBJ2-5	TGCGCCAGCAGCCGGACAGGGCAAAAGACCCAGTACTTC	CASSRTGQKTQYF
-	once	TRBV6-6	TRBJ1-5	TGTGCCAGCAGTGCCGGGGGCTTCGCTCAGCCCCAGCATTTT	CASSAGGFAQPQHF
-	-	TRBV11-2	TRBJ2-6	TGTGCCAGCAGCTTCCCAGGCTCTGGGGCCAACGTCCTGACTTTC	CASSFPGSGANVLTF
-	-	TRBV9	TRBJ2-1	TGTGCCAGCAGCGTAGGACCTAGCAAGAGCGATGAGCAGTTCTTC	CASSVGPSKSDEQFF
-	-	TRBV5-8	TRBJ2-7	TGTGCCAGCAGCAGGGGCCCTAGCTCCTACGAGCAGTACTTC	CASSRGPSSYEQYF
-	-	TRBV19	TRBJ1-1	TGTGCCAGTAGTTTATCCGGGACACAGGCGGCTTTCTTT	CASSLSGTQAAFF
-	once	TRBV18	TRBJ2-5	TGTGCCAGCTCACCACCGCCTGCTGGAGAGACCCAGTACTTC	CASSPPPAGETQYF
TRBD1	-	TRBV10-3	TRBJ1-1	TGTGCCATCAGAAGTGGACAGGCCAAGAACACTGAAGCTTTCTTT	CAIRSGQAKNTEAFF
TRBD1	-	TRBV7-2	TRBJ1-2	TGTGCCAGCAGCTTAGAAAAGGGGGCAAATGGCTACACCTTC	CASSLEKGANGYTF
TRBD1	-	TRBV12-5	TRBJ1-2	TGTGCTAGTGGTTGGATGACAGGGGTCTATGGCTACACCTTC	CASGWMTGVYGYTF
-	-	TRBV18	TRBJ2-1	TGTGCCAGCTCACCATTAAATGAGCAGTTCTTC	CASSPLNEQFF
TRBD1	-	TRBV19	TRBJ2-3	TGTGCCAGTAGCCTACAGGGGTCGAAAGATACGCAGTATTTT	CASSLQGSKDTQYF
TRBD2	-	TRBV18	TRBJ2-7	TGTGCCAGCTCACCAGTCATGACTAGCGGGGGCTTACCCTACGAGCAGTACTTC	CASSPVMTSGGLPYEQYF
-	-	TRBV12-5	TRBJ1-5	TGTGCTAGTGGTCCCACACAGGGTGCCATGAGCAATCAGCCCCAGCATTTT	CASGPTQGAMSNQPQHF
-	-	TRBV4-1	TRBJ2-6	TGCGCCAGCAGCCACTACAGGGCTGGGGCCAACGTCCTGACTTTC	CASSHYRAGANVLTF
TRBD1	-	TRBV30	TRBJ1-2	TGTGCCTTGGACAGGGGGGACTATGGCTACACCTTC	CALDRGDYGYTF
-	-	TRBV19	TRBJ1-2	TGTGCCAGTAGCATAAGACGGAACTATGGCTACACCTTC	CASSIRRNYGYTF
-	-	TRBV5-8	TRBJ2-7	TGTGCCAGCAGCTCTACAAGCTACGAGCAGTACTTC	CASSSTSYEQYF
TRBD1	once	TRBV5-5	TRBJ1-1	TGTGCCAGCAGCTTAGGACAGGGACTCACTGAAGCTTTCTTT	CASSLGQGLTEAFF
TRBD1	-	TRBV11-2	TRBJ1-4	TGTGCCAGCAGCTTAGCGGACAGGGGATATGAAAAACTGTTTTTT	CASSLADRGYEKLFF
-	-	TRBV7-9	TRBJ2-5	TGTGCCAGCAGCTCACCCGACTATACCCAGTACTTC	CASSSPDYTQYF
-	-	TRBV6-9	TRBJ1-5	TGTGCCAGCAGCCTCAATCAGCCCCAGCATTTT	CASSLNQPQHF
TRBD1	-	TRBV7-2	TRBJ1-2	TGTGCCAGCAGTCTAGAGGGGGCTAGCTATGGCTACACCTTC	CASSLEGASYGYTF